The clone carrying this T cell receptor (beta chain) was seen just once. Its cognate antigen is unknown. This sample was included in a study of cytomegalovirus exposure and HLA in healthy donors. The donors were part of the roughly 130-subject validation cohort, which stood apart from the 666-subject first cohort. Generated by immunoSEQ multiplex PCR, the TCRdb table keeps only in-frame clones and is missing some. This table has some 120,000 clones, 85% to 90% appearing once. The CDR3 is made up of 15 amino acids. Germline CDR1 and CDR2: ENHRY and SYGVKD. With 0 bases removed from V and 1 base from J, the gap between germline ends came to 7 bases. Whole-study results and caveats: High specificity and sensitivity for cytomegalovirus status were reported for the classifier.

V usage is TRBV10-3 and J usage is TRBJ1-3, with D unclear. This sequence originates from a woman between 25 and 40 years old in good health and CMV-seronegative. Input material: PBMCs. The CDR3 here is CAISESRGSGNTIYF. In DNA form, the CDR3 reads TGTGCCATCAGTGAGTCTCGGGGATCTGGAAACACCATATATTTT.